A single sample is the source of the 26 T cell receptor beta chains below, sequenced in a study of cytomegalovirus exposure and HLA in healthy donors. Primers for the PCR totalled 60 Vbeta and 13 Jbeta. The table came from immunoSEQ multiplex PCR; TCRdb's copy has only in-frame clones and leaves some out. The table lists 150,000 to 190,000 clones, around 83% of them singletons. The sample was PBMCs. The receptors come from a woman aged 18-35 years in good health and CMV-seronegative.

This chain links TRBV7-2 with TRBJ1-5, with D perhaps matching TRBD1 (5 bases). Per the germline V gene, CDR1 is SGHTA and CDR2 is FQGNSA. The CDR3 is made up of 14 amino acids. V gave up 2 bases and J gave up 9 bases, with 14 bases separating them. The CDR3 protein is CASSLPWTWLPQHF. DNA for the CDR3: TGTGCCAGCAGCTTACCCTGGACATGGCTGCCCCAGCATTTT. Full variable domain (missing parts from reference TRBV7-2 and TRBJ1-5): GAGVSQSPSNKVTEKGKDVELRCDPISGHTALYWYRQSLGQGLEFLIYFQGNSAPDKSGLPSDRFSAERTGGSVSTLTIQRTQQEDSAVYLCASSLPWTWLPQHFGDGTRLSIL.

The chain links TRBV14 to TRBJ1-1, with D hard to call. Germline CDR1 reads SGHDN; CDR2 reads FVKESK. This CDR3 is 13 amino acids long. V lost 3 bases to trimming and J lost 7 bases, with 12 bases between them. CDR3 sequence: CASSQGQIFEAFF. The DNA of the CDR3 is TGTGCCAGCAGCCAGGGCCAAATCTTTGAAGCTTTCTTT.

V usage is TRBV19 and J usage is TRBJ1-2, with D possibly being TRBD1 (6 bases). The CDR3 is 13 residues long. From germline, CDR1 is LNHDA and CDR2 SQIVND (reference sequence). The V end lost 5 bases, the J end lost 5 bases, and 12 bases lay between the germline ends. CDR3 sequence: CASSFRGEYGYTF. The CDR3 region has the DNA TGTGCCAGTAGTTTCAGGGGCGAGTATGGCTACACCTTC.

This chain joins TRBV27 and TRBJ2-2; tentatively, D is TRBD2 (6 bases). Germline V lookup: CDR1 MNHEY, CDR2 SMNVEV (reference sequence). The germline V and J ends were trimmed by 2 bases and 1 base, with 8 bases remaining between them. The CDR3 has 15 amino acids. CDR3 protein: CASSLGTVNTGELFF. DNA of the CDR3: TGTGCCAGCAGTTTAGGGACTGTGAACACCGGGGAGCTGTTTTTT.

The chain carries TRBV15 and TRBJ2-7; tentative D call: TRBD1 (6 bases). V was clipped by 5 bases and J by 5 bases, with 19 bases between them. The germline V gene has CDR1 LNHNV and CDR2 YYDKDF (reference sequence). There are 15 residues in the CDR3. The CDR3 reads CATSRTATGFNEQYF. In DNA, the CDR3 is TGTGCCACCAGCCGCACCGCTACAGGGTTCAACGAGCAGTACTTC.

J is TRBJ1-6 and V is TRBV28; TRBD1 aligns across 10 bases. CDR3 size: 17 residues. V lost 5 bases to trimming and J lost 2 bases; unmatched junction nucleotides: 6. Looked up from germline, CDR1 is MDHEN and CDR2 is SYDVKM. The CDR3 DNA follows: TGTGCCAGCAGTCTAGGACAGGGGGGCACCTATAATTCACCCCTCCACTTT. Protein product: CASSLGQGGTYNSPLHF.

The CDR3 reads CSAGTSGVQYF. As DNA, the CDR3 is TGCAGTGCGGGGACTAGCGGGGTTCAGTACTTC. The V and J genes are TRBV20-1 and TRBJ2-4, with 13 positions matching TRBD2. Germline values: CDR1 DFQATT, CDR2 SNEGSKA (reference sequence). CDR3 size: 11 residues. V shed 6 bases and J 11 bases; nucleotides not matched to a gene: 1.

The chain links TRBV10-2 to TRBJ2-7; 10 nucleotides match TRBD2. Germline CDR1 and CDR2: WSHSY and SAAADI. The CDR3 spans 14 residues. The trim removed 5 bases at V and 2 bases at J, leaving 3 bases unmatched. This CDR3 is CASSQGLATYEQYF. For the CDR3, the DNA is TGCGCCAGCAGTCAGGGACTAGCGACCTACGAGCAGTACTTC.

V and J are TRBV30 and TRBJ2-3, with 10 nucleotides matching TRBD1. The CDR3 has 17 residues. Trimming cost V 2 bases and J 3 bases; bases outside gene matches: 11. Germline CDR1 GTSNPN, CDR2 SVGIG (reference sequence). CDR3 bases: TGTGCCTGGAGTCCTCCCGGGACAGGGGCCGGTACAGATACGCAGTATTTT. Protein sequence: CAWSPPGTGAGTDTQYF.

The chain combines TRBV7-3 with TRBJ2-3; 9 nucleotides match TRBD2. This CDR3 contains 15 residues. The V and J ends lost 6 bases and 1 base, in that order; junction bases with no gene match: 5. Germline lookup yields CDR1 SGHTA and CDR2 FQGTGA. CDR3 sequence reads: CASSWRTSGTDTQYF. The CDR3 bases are TGTGCCAGCAGTTGGAGGACTAGCGGCACAGATACGCAGTATTTT.

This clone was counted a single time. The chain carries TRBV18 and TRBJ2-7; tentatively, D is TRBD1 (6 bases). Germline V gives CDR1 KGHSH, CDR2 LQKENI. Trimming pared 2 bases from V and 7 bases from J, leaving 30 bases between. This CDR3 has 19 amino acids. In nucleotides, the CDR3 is TGTGCCAGCTCACCAAGGGAAAGAGGACCGGGACAATTTTCAGGGGAGCAGTACTTC. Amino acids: CASSPRERGPGQFSGEQYF.

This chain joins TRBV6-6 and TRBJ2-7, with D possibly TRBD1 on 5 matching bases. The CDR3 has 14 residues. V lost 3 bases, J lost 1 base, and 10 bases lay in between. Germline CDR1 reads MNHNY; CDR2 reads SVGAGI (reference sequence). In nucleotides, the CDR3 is TGTGCCAGCAGTTATAGGGCAGGGTCCTACGAGCAGTACTTC. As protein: CASSYRAGSYEQYF.

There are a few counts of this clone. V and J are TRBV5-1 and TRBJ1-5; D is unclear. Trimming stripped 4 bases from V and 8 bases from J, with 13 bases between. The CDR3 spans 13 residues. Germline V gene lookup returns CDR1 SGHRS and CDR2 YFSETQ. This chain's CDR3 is CASSPTGGEPQHF. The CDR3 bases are TGCGCCAGCAGCCCGACGGGTGGTGAGCCCCAGCATTTT. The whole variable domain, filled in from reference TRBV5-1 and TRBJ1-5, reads KAGVTQTPRYLIKTRGQQVTLSCSPISGHRSVSWYQQTPGQGLQFLFEYFSETQRNKGNFPGRFSGRQFSNSRSEMNVSTLELGDSALYLCASSPTGGEPQHFGDGTRLSIL.

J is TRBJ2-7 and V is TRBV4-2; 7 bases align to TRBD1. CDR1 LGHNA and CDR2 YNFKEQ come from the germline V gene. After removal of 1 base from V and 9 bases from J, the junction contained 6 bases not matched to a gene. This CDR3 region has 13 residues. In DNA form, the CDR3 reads TGTGCCAGCAGCCAAGTTACAGGGGTAGGGCAGTACTTC. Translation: CASSQVTGVGQYF.

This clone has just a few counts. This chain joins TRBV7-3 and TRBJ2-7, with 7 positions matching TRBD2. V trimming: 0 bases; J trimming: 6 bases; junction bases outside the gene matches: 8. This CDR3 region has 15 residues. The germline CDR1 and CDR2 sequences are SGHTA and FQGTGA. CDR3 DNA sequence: TGTGCCAGCAGCTTAACTCGGCGGGAGCGCGGCGAGCAGTACTTC. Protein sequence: CASSLTRRERGEQYF.

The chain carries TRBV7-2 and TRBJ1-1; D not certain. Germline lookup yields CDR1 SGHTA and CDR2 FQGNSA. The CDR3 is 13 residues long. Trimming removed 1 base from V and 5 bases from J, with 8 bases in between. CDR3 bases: TGTGCCAGCAGCTTAGTGGCAGGAACTGAAGCTTTCTTT. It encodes CASSLVAGTEAFF.

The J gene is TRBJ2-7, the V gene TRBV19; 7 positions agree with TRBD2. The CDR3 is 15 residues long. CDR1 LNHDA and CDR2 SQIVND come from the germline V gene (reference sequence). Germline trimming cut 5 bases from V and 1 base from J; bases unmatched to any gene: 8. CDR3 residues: CASSPGGGLSYEQYF. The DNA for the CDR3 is TGTGCCAGTAGTCCAGGCGGGGGTCTATCCTACGAGCAGTACTTC.

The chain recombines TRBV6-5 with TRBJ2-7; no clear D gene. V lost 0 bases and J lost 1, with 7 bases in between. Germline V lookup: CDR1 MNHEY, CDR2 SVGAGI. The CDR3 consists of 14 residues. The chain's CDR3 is CASSYSHNSYEQYF. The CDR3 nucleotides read TGTGCCAGCAGTTACTCTCACAATTCCTACGAGCAGTACTTC.

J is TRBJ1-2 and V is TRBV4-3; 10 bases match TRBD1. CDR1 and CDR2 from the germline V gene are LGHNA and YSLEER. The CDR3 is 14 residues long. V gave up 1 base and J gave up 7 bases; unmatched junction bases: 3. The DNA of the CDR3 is TGCGCCAGCAGCCAAGCGACAGGGGGCGGTGGCTACACCTTC. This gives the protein CASSQATGGGGYTF.

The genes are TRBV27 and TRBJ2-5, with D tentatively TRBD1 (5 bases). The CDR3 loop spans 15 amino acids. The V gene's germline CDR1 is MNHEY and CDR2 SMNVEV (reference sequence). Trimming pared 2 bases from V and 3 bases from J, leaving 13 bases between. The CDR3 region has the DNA TGTGCCAGCAGTTTAGGAGTCGGCAGGGAAGAGACCCAGTACTTC. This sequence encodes CASSLGVGREETQYF.

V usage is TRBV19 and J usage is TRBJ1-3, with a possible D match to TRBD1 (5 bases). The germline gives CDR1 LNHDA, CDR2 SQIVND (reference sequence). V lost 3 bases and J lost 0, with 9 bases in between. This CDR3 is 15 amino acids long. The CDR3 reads CASSIQGLSGNTIYF. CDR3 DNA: TGTGCCAGTAGTATCCAGGGCCTCTCTGGAAACACCATATATTTT.

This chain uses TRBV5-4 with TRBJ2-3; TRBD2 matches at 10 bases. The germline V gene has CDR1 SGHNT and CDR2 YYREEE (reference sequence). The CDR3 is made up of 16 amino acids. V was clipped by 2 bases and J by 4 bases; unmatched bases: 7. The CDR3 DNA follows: TGTGCCAGCAGCTTTACTAGCGGGGCTCTCCCAGATACGCAGTATTTT. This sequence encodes CASSFTSGALPDTQYF.

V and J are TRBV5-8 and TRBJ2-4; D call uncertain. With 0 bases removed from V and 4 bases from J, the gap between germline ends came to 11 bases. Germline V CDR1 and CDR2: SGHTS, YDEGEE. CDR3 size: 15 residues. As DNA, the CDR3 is TGTGCCAGCAGCTTGGCCCTGACACCAAAAAACATTCAGTACTTC. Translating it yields CASSLALTPKNIQYF.

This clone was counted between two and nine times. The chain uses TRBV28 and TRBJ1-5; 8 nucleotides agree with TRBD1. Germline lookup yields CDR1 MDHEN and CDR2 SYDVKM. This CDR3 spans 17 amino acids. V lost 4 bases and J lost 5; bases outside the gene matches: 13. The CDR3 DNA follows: TGTGCCAGCAGTTCTCCCCCCAGGGACAGGCCTCATCAGCCCCAGCATTTT. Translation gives CASSSPPRDRPHQPQHF.

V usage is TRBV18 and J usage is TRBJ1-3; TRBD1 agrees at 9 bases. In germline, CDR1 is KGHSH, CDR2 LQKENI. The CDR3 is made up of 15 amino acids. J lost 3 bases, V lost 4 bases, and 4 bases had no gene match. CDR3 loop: CASSQGQGYGNTIYF. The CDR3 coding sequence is TGTGCCAGCTCACAGGGACAGGGTTATGGAAACACCATATATTTT.

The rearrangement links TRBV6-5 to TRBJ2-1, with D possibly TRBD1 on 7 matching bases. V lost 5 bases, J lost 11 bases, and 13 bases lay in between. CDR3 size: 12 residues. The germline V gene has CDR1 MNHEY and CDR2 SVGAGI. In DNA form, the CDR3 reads TGTGCCAGCAGTCCCCAGGGGGGACAGCAGTTCTTC. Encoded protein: CASSPQGGQQFF.